Each of the 16 T cell receptor beta chains below was sequenced from the same sample in a study of cytomegalovirus exposure and HLA in healthy donors. PCR employed 60 Vbeta and 13 Jbeta primers. The table came from immunoSEQ multiplex PCR; TCRdb's copy has only in-frame clones and leaves some out. The profile shows 55,000 to 75,000 clones, about two thirds of them singletons. Sequencing was performed on PBMCs. The receptors derive from a man in his forties or fifties in good health and CMV-seropositive.

This clone turned up a few times. The rearrangement joins TRBV6-5 to TRBJ2-7; TRBD1 matches at 10 bases. J lost 3 bases, V lost 7 bases, and 9 bases had no gene match. The CDR3 length is 15 residues. Germline loops: CDR1 MNHEY, CDR2 SVGAGI. In DNA, the CDR3 is TGTGCCAGCACCGACACCGGGACAGGGGACTACGAGCAGTACTTC. This encodes CASTDTGTGDYEQYF.

Concerning this clone itself: Mismatch with germline at one junction end may stem from a read error. The V and J genes are TRBV7-7 and TRBJ2-2; 9 bases match TRBD1. CDR1 and CDR2 from the germline V gene are SSHAT and FNYEAQ (reference sequence). This CDR3 contains 15 residues. The CDR3 DNA reads as TGTGCTAGCAGCCGACAGGGGGGGAACACCGGGGAGCTGTTTTTT. Translated: CASSRQGGNTGELFF.

The chain joins TRBV7-6 to TRBJ2-1; 7 nucleotides line up with TRBD2. V dropped 6 bases and J dropped 0; count of bases not matched to a gene: 8. The CDR3 is made up of 16 amino acids. From germline, CDR1 is SGHVS and CDR2 FNYEAQ. The CDR3 DNA sequence: TGTGCCAGCAGTACCTGGGGGGGGAGCTCCTACAATGAGCAGTTCTTC. Its translation: CASSTWGGSSYNEQFF.

This clone has only a few counts. The V call is TRBV30, the J call TRBJ1-4; no firm D call. Trimming shortened V by 2 bases and J by 8 bases, and 9 bases separated the two germline ends. This CDR3 has 12 residues. CDR1 and CDR2 from the germline V gene are GTSNPN and SVGIG (reference sequence). The CDR3 DNA follows: TGTGCCTGGAGTAACACGTACGAAAAACTGTTTTTT. Its translation: CAWSNTYEKLFF.

The chain has TRBV30 and TRBJ1-4, with a possible D match to TRBD1 (5 bases). The CDR3 extends over 16 amino acids. The germline V and J ends were trimmed by 0 bases and 6 bases, with 17 bases remaining between them. Germline CDR1 GTSNPN, CDR2 SVGIG (reference sequence). CDR3 in amino acids: CAWSVLGGGGYEKLFF. The DNA for the CDR3 is TGTGCCTGGAGTGTACTTGGGGGAGGAGGGTATGAAAAACTGTTTTTT.

The V gene is TRBV7-2, the J gene TRBJ1-1; tentative D call: TRBD1 (5 bases). With 5 bases removed from V and 2 bases from J, the gap between germline ends came to 9 bases. Germline V gene lookup returns CDR1 SGHTA and CDR2 FQGNSA. The CDR3 has 13 residues. The CDR3 is CASSAGPNTEAFF. The CDR3 DNA follows: TGTGCCAGCAGCGCGGGACCAAACACTGAAGCTTTCTTT.

The V call is TRBV7-2, the J call TRBJ2-7; 9 bases map to TRBD2. The germline V gene has CDR1 SGHTA and CDR2 FQGNSA. The CDR3 length is 15 residues. V was clipped by 3 bases and J by 0 bases; unmatched bases: 3. CDR3 coding DNA: TGTGCCAGCAGCTTCCTAGCGGGGATCTCCTACGAGCAGTACTTC. It codes for CASSFLAGISYEQYF.

This clone turned up a few times. The V gene is TRBV7-9, the J gene TRBJ2-3; TRBD2 agrees at 12 bases. CDR3 size: 18 residues. Germline-derived CDR1 and CDR2 are SEHNR and FQNEAQ (reference sequence). The junction had 13 bases not matched to a gene; V was cut back by 6 bases and J by 3 bases. CDR3 region: CASSAASGRAVRTDTQYF. Written as DNA, the CDR3 is TGTGCCAGCAGTGCGGCTAGCGGGAGGGCCGTGAGGACAGATACGCAGTATTTT.

This clone has just a few counts. The chain uses TRBV5-8 and TRBJ1-5, with D possibly TRBD1 on 5 matching bases. The V and J ends lost 5 bases and 5 bases respectively, with 20 bases between them. Germline V CDR1 and CDR2: SGHTS, YDEGEE. This CDR3 region has 16 residues. Written as DNA, the CDR3 is TGTGCCAGCAGATTCCATGGTGAGGGGACTTATCAGCCCCAGCATTTT. This encodes CASRFHGEGTYQPQHF.

This sequence joins TRBV19 and TRBJ1-1; 11 nucleotides align to TRBD1. Germline V gene lookup returns CDR1 LNHDA and CDR2 SQIVND (reference sequence). The ends lost 5 bases at V and 5 bases at J; junction bases unmatched: 7. This CDR3 has 15 residues. The CDR3 region has the DNA TGTGCCAGTAGTGCGTCCGGGACAGGGGGGACTGAAGCTTTCTTT. This gives the protein CASSASGTGGTEAFF.

This clone was observed a handful of times. The chain links TRBV5-1 to TRBJ2-6, with TRBD2 as a possible D gene (6 bases). Trimming shortened V by 4 bases and J by 1 base, and 9 bases separated the two germline ends. This CDR3 has 15 residues. Germline V gene data show CDR1 as SGHRS and CDR2 as YFSETQ. The CDR3 protein is CASSDRGSGANVLTF. In DNA, the CDR3 is TGCGCCAGCAGCGACCGGGGGTCTGGGGCCAACGTCCTGACTTTC. Variable domain in full (rest from reference TRBV5-1 and TRBJ2-6): KAGVTQTPRYLIKTRGQQVTLSCSPISGHRSVSWYQQTPGQGLQFLFEYFSETQRNKGNFPGRFSGRQFSNSRSEMNVSTLELGDSALYLCASSDRGSGANVLTFGAGSRLTVL.

The rearrangement links TRBV7-6 to TRBJ1-4; 7 bases agree with TRBD1. The V and J ends lost 5 bases and 8 bases, in that order; junction bases with no gene match: 8. CDR1 and CDR2 (germline): SGHVS, FNYEAQ. The CDR3 has 14 residues. The CDR3 protein is CASSTDRMPEKLFF. CDR3 nucleotide sequence: TGTGCCAGCAGCACGGACAGGATGCCGGAAAAACTGTTTTTT.

The chain couples TRBV30 to TRBJ1-1; tentative D call: TRBD1 (5 bases). V was clipped by 0 bases and J by 0 bases, with 11 bases between them. The V gene's germline CDR1 is GTSNPN and CDR2 SVGIG (reference sequence). This CDR3 has 15 amino acids. CDR3 amino acids: CAWSVLPGVNTEAFF. As DNA, the CDR3 is TGTGCCTGGAGTGTATTACCGGGGGTGAACACTGAAGCTTTCTTT.

V is TRBV18 and J is TRBJ1-4; a possible D gene is TRBD1 (5 bases). Germline V gene data show CDR1 as KGHSH and CDR2 as LQKENI. Trimming removed 4 bases from V and 0 bases from J, with 15 bases in between. The CDR3 length is 17 residues. This chain's CDR3 is CASSRQSHSSTNEKLFF. Here the CDR3 DNA reads TGTGCCAGCTCACGACAGAGCCACTCCTCAACTAATGAAAAACTGTTTTTT. Full variable domain (remainder filled in from reference TRBV18 and TRBJ1-4): NAGVMQNPRHLVRRRGQEARLRCSPMKGHSHVYWYRQLPEEGLKFMVYLQKENIIDESGMPKERFSAEFPKEGPSILRIQQVVRGDSAAYFCASSRQSHSSTNEKLFFGSGTQLSVL.

The V gene is TRBV6-5, the J gene TRBJ2-2; D perhaps matches TRBD1 (5 bases). This CDR3 comprises 15 residues. Trimming took 6 bases from V and 5 from J, leaving 16 bases between them. CDR1 is MNHEY and CDR2 is SVGAGI in the germline V gene. CDR3 DNA sequence: TGTGCCAGCAGCCCCCTCCCCGACAGAACCGGGGAGCTGTTTTTT. Translation gives CASSPLPDRTGELFF.

This chain uses TRBV7-2 with TRBJ2-1; possible D gene TRBD1, 5 bases. The CDR3 contains 13 residues. With 0 bases removed from V and 8 bases from J, the gap between germline ends came to 8 bases. CDR1 and CDR2 (germline): SGHTA, FQGNSA. CDR3 bases: TGTGCCAGCAGCTTAGCAAGGGGCGATGAGCAGTTCTTC. This gives the protein CASSLARGDEQFF.